This TCR beta chain was recovered during a study of shared clonotypes between healthy human individuals. V gave up 0 bases and J gave up 2 bases; unmatched junction bases: 4. CDR3 size: 15 residues. Germline loops: CDR1 SGHVS, CDR2 FQNEAQ. The repertoire was sequenced with immunoSEQ multiplex PCR; TCRdb's copy has only in-frame clones and lacks some. The top ten clones hold around 0.13% of a sample with a few million clones, more than 90% of them seen once. Study-level points and caveats: Naive subsets typically showed greater estimated richness than memory subsets. Between a handful of donors, naive CD4 clonotypes were shared at a level of about 5%. Clonotypes shared by all four sorted-subset donors had higher generation probabilities than non-shared clonotypes.

As for this clone: Its target is unknown.

The receptor was isolated from a young man in good health. The chain recombines TRBV7-8 with TRBJ2-7; 7 bases fit TRBD2. Input material: naive CD4+ T cells sorted from blood. Regarding subset: CD45RA+ positively selected. The CDR3 loop reads CASSLASGYPYEQYF. For the CDR3, the DNA is TGTGCCAGCAGCTTAGCTAGCGGGTATCCCTACGAGCAGTACTTC.